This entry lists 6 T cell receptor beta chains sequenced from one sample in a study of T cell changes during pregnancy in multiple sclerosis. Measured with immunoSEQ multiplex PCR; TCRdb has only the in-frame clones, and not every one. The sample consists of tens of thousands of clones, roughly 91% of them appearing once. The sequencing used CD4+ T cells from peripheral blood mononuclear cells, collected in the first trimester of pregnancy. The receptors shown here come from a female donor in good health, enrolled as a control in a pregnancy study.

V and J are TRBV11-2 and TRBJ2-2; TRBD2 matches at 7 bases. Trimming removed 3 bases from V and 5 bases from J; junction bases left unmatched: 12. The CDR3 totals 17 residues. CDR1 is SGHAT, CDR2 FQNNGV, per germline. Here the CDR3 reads CASSLGRGGKRTGELFF. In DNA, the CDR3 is TGTGCCAGCAGCTTGGGGAGGGGCGGGAAACGGACCGGGGAGCTGTTTTTT.

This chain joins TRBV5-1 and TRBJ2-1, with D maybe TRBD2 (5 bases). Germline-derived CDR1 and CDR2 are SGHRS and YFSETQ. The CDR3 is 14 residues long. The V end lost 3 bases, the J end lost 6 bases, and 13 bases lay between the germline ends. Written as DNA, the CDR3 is TGCGCCAGCAGCTCCGAGGGCCTTTTCAATGAGCAGTTCTTC. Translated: CASSSEGLFNEQFF.

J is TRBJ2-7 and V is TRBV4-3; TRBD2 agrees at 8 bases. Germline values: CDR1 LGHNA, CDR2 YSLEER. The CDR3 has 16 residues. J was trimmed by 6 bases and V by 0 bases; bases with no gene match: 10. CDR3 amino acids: CASSQDGRLAGSEQYF. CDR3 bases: TGCGCCAGCAGCCAAGACGGGAGGCTAGCGGGTTCCGAGCAGTACTTC.

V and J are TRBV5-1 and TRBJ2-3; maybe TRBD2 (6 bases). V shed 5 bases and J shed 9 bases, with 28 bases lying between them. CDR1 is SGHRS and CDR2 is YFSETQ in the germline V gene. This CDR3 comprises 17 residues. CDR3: CASRPVGVTSMRPTQYF. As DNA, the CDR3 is TGCGCCAGCAGACCGGTAGGGGTCACTAGCATGAGGCCCACGCAGTATTTT.

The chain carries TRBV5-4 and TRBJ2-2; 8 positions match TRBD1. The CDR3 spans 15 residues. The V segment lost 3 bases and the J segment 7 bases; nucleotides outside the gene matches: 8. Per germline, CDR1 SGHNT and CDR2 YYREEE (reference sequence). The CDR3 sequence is CASSWGQGALGELFF. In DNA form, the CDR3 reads TGTGCCAGCAGCTGGGGGCAGGGGGCGCTCGGGGAGCTGTTTTTT.

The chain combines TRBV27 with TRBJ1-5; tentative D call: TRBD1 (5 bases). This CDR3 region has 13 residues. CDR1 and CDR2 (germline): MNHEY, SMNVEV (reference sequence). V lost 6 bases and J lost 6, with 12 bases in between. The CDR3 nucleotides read TGTGCCAGCAGCCCTCGGGGGGTTCAGCCCCAGCATTTT. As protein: CASSPRGVQPQHF.